Listed here are 8 T cell receptor beta chains from one sample, sequenced in a study of monozygotic twins with inflammatory bowel disease. After re-calling the 5' RACE reads, TCRdb lists one entry per CDR3 protein, DNA absent. This sample's clone table lists about 380,000 distinct CDR3 sequences. Sequencing used blood. All receptors come from a human donor with ulcerative colitis or Crohn's disease, or a healthy co-twin of an affected twin (not recorded which).

V is TRBV12-3 or TRBV12-4 and J is TRBJ1-5. CDR3 size: 15 residues. This CDR3 is CASSLAPRGNQPQHF.

The chain combines TRBV7-9 with TRBJ1-1; checking the TCRdb D call of TRBD1 is not possible without DNA. CDR1 is SEHNR and CDR2 is FQNEAQ in the germline V gene (reference sequence). The CDR3 contains 12 residues. CDR3 region: CWVARSNTEAFF. The whole variable domain, remainder taken from reference TRBV7-9 and TRBJ1-1, is DTGVSQNPRHKITKRGQNVTFRCDPISEHNRLYWYRQTLGQGPEFLTYFQNEAQLEKSRLLSDRFSAERPKGSFSTLEIQRTEQGDSAMYLCWVARSNTEAFFGQGTRLTVV.

The chain carries TRBV12-3 or TRBV12-4 and TRBJ2-7; the D call of TRBD1 rests on TCRdb alone, since no DNA is present to check it. This CDR3 has 15 residues. CDR3 in amino acids: CASSLANRVSYEQYF.

The rearrangement links TRBV7-2 to TRBJ1-6; TCRdb names TRBD1, which stays unverified in the absence of DNA. The germline V gene encodes CDR1 SGHTA and CDR2 FQGNSA. This CDR3 spans 15 amino acids. CDR3 sequence reads: CASSSLQGGNSPLHF.

The chain links TRBV4-1 to TRBJ2-5. The CDR3 runs to 15 residues. Looked up from germline, CDR1 is MGHRA and CDR2 is YSYEKL. CDR3 region: CASSQEPTNQETQYF.

This chain links TRBV29-1 with TRBJ2-5; TCRdb picks TRBD1, but there is no DNA to check that call. CDR3 length equals 13 residues. Germline CDR1 and CDR2: SQVTM and ANQGSEA. CDR3 amino acids: CSVVGTGGETQYF.

The J gene is TRBJ2-5, the V gene TRBV24-1; as DNA is missing, the TRBD2 call by TCRdb cannot be tested. Germline lookup yields CDR1 KGHDR and CDR2 SFDVKD. The length of the CDR3 is 15 residues. The CDR3 sequence: CATRASEGDQETQYF.

This chain's CDR3 is CASSLGPSINTEAFF. The chain is built from TRBV7-2 and TRBJ1-1. CDR3 length: 15 residues. Germline V lookup: CDR1 SGHTA, CDR2 FQGNSA.